This entry lists 32 T cell receptor beta chains sequenced from one sample in a study of T cell clonality in common variable immunodeficiency. TCRdb's copy holds only in-frame clones and misses some; the assay was immunoSEQ multiplex PCR. The sample presents fewer than 55,000 clones, none singletons. Specimen: peripheral blood mononuclear cells. The receptors were gathered from a person aged 18-70 years in good health.

This clone occurred many times. The read finishes 3 residues shy of the CDR3 end, and the germline J gene is used to complete it. The gene calls are TRBV14 and TRBJ1-1; D not resolved. The CDR3 has 14 residues. Germline lookup yields CDR1 SGHDN and CDR2 FVKESK. The CDR3 loop is CASTKLLTGIEAFF. The sequenced CDR3 bases are TGTGCCAGCACCAAGCTCTTAACGGGGATCGAA.

Points on this clone: Read data end 3 residues before the CDR3 end; the end is taken from the germline J gene. The chain uses TRBV5-1 and TRBJ2-6; tentatively, D is TRBD1 (6 bases). Trimming removed 5 bases from V and 0 bases from J, with 12 bases in between. Per the germline V gene, CDR1 is SGHRS and CDR2 is YFSETQ. This CDR3 has 16 residues. The part of the CDR3 DNA that was read is TGCGCCAGCAGGGTTCAGGGACACTCTGGGGCCAACGTC. This gives the protein CASRVQGHSGANV. From start to end, the CDR3 is CASRVQGHSGANVLTF. Combining the CDR3 with reference TRBV5-1 and TRBJ2-6 gives the whole variable domain KAGVTQTPRYLIKTRGQQVTLSCSPISGHRSVSWYQQTPGQGLQFLFEYFSETQRNKGNFPGRFSGRQFSNSRSEMNVSTLELGDSALYLCASRVQGHSGANVLTFGAGSRLTVL.

In regard to this clone: The read is 3 residues too short to cover the CDR3 end, so that end is filled in from the germline J gene. This sequence joins TRBV10-2 and TRBJ2-3; no definite D call. V was clipped by 3 bases and J by 5 bases, with 9 bases between them. This CDR3 contains 13 residues. The V gene's germline CDR1 is WSHSY and CDR2 SAAADI. CDR3 amino acids: CASSELPGDTQYF. Incomplete CDR3 DNA: TGCGCCAGCAGTGAACTTCCGGGAGATACG.

In its sample, this clone was seen a few times. This sequence may be a read error, since a much larger clone differs from it by one base. The read comes to an end 3 residues before the CDR3 does, leaving the germline J gene to fill in the end. The chain recombines TRBV29-1 with TRBJ2-7, with D unclear. Germline CDR1 reads SQVTM; CDR2 reads ANQGSEA. V dropped 4 bases and J dropped 2 bases, with 12 bases sitting between them. The CDR3 sequence is 13 residues long. CDR3: CSVVPSSPYEQYF. Partial CDR3 DNA: TGCAGCGTTGTTCCGAGTAGCCCCTACGAG.

This clone was seen repeatedly, ten times or more. With the read ending 3 residues before the CDR3 end, the germline J gene is used to fill in that end. The chain combines TRBV11-2 with TRBJ2-3; TRBD1 is a possible D gene (6 bases). The germline CDR1 and CDR2 sequences are SGHAT and FQNNGV. The CDR3 consists of 15 residues. V lost 3 bases, J lost 0 bases, and 10 bases lay in between. This chain's CDR3 is CASSLGDTSTDTQYF. Incomplete CDR3 DNA: TGTGCCAGCAGCTTGGGGGACACAAGCACAGATACG.

This clone has ten or more counts. The read terminates 3 residues before the CDR3 end, so the remaining end is supplied by the germline J gene. The V gene is TRBV10-3, the J gene TRBJ2-1; 10 bases are shared with TRBD2. The V segment lost 10 bases and the J segment 7 bases; nucleotides outside the gene matches: 7. Germline-derived CDR1 and CDR2 are ENHRY and SYGVKD. The length of the CDR3 is 13 residues. The CDR3: CATGTSVPNEQFF. The CDR3 DNA, read in part, is TGTGCCACCGGGACTAGCGTTCCAAATGAG.

This clone was found a few times. Read sequence stops 3 residues before the CDR3 end, and the germline J gene provides the missing end. The gene calls are TRBV6-1 and TRBJ2-2; 10 bases agree with TRBD1. Germline-derived CDR1 and CDR2 are MNHNS and SASEGT. The CDR3 loop spans 15 amino acids. CDR3 sequence reads: CASSGTGGGDEKLFF. The CDR3 DNA, read in part, is TGTGCCAGCAGTGGGACAGGGGGAGGGGATGAAAAG.

The table lists this clone with many counts. The read comes to an end 3 residues before the CDR3 does, leaving the germline J gene to fill in the end. The chain is built from TRBV10-3 and TRBJ2-7; 8 nucleotides align to TRBD1. This CDR3 is built from 14 residues. Unmatched junction bases numbered 6, after V lost 5 bases and J lost 3 bases. CDR1 ENHRY and CDR2 SYGVKD come from the germline V gene. This chain's CDR3 is CAISPGQEIYEQYF. The sequenced CDR3 bases are TGTGCCATCAGTCCGGGACAGGAGATCTACGAG.

This clone was detected many times. Sequencing ends 3 residues short of the CDR3 end; the germline J gene provides the rest. This sequence joins TRBV30 and TRBJ2-5, with a possible D match to TRBD1 (5 bases). The CDR3 totals 13 residues. In germline, CDR1 is GTSNPN, CDR2 SVGIG (reference sequence). V lost 2 bases and J 5 bases, leaving 12 bases between the germline ends. CDR3 DNA (partial): TGTGCCTGGAGTCTCAGGGTGGTGGAGACC. It specifies CAWSLRVVET. The entire CDR3 sequence reads CAWSLRVVETQYF.

This clone has a count of ten or more. Read data end 3 residues before the CDR3 end; the end is taken from the germline J gene. The gene calls are TRBV19 and TRBJ1-5, with a tentative D call TRBD1 (5 bases). The V gene lost 7 bases and the J gene lost 3 bases, with 13 bases spanning the gap. The V gene's germline CDR1 is LNHDA and CDR2 SQIVND (reference sequence). This CDR3 contains 14 residues. CDR3 loop: CASNHQGLNQPQHF. CDR3 DNA (partial): TGTGCCAGTAACCATCAGGGACTCAATCAGCCC.

This clone was counted at least ten times. Read coverage stops 3 residues before the CDR3 terminus; the germline J gene supplies the remainder. The genes are TRBV5-1 and TRBJ2-3; the match to TRBD2 covers 11 bases. Germline V gene lookup returns CDR1 SGHRS and CDR2 YFSETQ. The J segment lost 3 bases and the V segment lost 5 bases, leaving 5 bases of the junction unmatched. The CDR3 runs 15 residues. This chain's CDR3 is CASSNSGGATDTQYF. The sequenced CDR3 bases are TGCGCCAGCAGTAATAGCGGGGGGGCGACAGATACG. Using reference TRBV5-1 and TRBJ2-3 for the parts outside the CDR3, the full variable domain is KAGVTQTPRYLIKTRGQQVTLSCSPISGHRSVSWYQQTPGQGLQFLFEYFSETQRNKGNFPGRFSGRQFSNSRSEMNVSTLELGDSALYLCASSNSGGATDTQYFGPGTRLTVL.

In this sample, this clone turned up many times. The read stops 3 residues short of the end of the CDR3; the missing end is completed from the germline J gene. The V and J genes are TRBV5-4 and TRBJ1-3; weak D call: TRBD1 (6 bases). Germline V CDR1 and CDR2: SGHNT, YYREEE (reference sequence). CDR3 length: 13 amino acids. Deletions cut 0 bases from V and 7 bases from J, with 8 bases between. CDR3 bases read: TGTGCCAGCAGCTTGGGGGGGCTCAACACC. Protein: CASSLGGLNT. The whole CDR3 sequence is CASSLGGLNTIYF.

This clone showed up many times. The read gets to within 3 residues of the CDR3 end, and the germline J gene fills in the rest. The V call is TRBV19, the J call TRBJ2-1, with TRBD2 matching 7 bases. CDR3 length equals 15 residues. After removal of 6 bases from V and 0 bases from J, the junction contained 5 bases not matched to a gene. Germline CDR1 is LNHDA and CDR2 is SQIVND (reference sequence). CDR3 bases read: TGTGCCAGTAGGGGAGGCGGGAGCTCCTACAATGAG. Its translation: CASRGGGSSYNE. The whole CDR3 sequence is CASRGGGSSYNEQFF.

This clone was found a few times. The CDR3 end lies 3 residues beyond the end of the read and is filled in from the germline J gene. This rearrangement joins TRBV29-1 to TRBJ2-7; the D is unclear. There are 12 residues in the CDR3. Trimming left V 6 bases short and J 3 bases short, with 12 bases between. The germline CDR1 and CDR2 sequences are SQVTM and ANQGSEA. Partial CDR3 DNA: TGCAGCGTCCCGGGTCCCTACTACGAG. Its translation is CSVPGPYYE. The whole CDR3 region reads CSVPGPYYEQYF.

This clone was seen repeatedly, ten times or more. The read ends 3 residues shy of where the CDR3 ends; the end is completed using the germline J gene. The gene calls are TRBV7-3 and TRBJ2-1; 10 nucleotides match TRBD2. There are 16 residues in the CDR3. With V trimmed by 1 base and J by 6 bases, 6 bases remained unmatched. CDR1 SGHTA and CDR2 FQGTGA come from the germline V gene. CDR3 DNA, as far as it was read: TGTGCCAGCAGCTTAAGTTCCCTAGCGGGAGTCAATGAG. Translating gives CASSLSSLAGVNE. From start to end, the CDR3 is CASSLSSLAGVNEQFF.

This clone appeared many times. Read data end 3 residues before the CDR3 end; the end is taken from the germline J gene. V usage is TRBV5-1 and J usage is TRBJ2-1; the D gene is possibly TRBD2 (5 bases). There are 18 residues in the CDR3. V lost 5 bases, J lost 0 bases, and 21 bases lay in between. From germline, CDR1 is SGHRS and CDR2 YFSETQ. This chain's CDR3 is CASRSEGGLLSSYNEQFF. Partial CDR3 DNA: TGCGCCAGCAGGTCTGAGGGCGGGCTTTTGAGCTCCTACAATGAG.

This clone was counted ten times or more. The observed sequence ends 3 residues before the CDR3 terminus, with the missing tail filled in from the germline J gene. This chain connects TRBV28 to TRBJ2-2; possible D gene TRBD1, 5 bases. The CDR3 is 18 residues long. From germline, CDR1 is MDHEN and CDR2 SYDVKM. V lost 3 bases and J 1 base, leaving 18 bases between the germline ends. The sequenced CDR3 bases are TGTGCCAGCAGTTTCTTCCGTGGTCGGCAGGGGAACACCGGGGAG. Amino acids: CASSFFRGRQGNTGE. The whole CDR3 is CASSFFRGRQGNTGELFF.

The table lists this clone with many counts. Coverage ceases 3 residues before the CDR3 finishes, and the germline J gene fills in the end. J is TRBJ2-1 and V is TRBV10-3; D is uncertain. The CDR3 extends over 18 amino acids. With 5 bases removed from V and 1 base from J, the gap between germline ends came to 21 bases. Germline-derived CDR1 and CDR2 are ENHRY and SYGVKD. Here the CDR3 reads CAISLTGLDKGSYNEQFF. The sequenced CDR3 bases are TGTGCCATCAGTTTAACCGGCCTCGACAAAGGATCCTACAATGAG.

About this clone itself: From the germline J gene comes the end of the CDR3, since the read stops 3 residues before it. The gene calls are TRBV7-2 and TRBJ2-1; 9 bases align to TRBD1. Trimming took 5 bases from V and 6 from J; bases not matched to a gene: 8. Germline values: CDR1 SGHTA, CDR2 FQGNSA. The CDR3 spans 15 residues. The DNA read from the CDR3 is TGTGCCAGCAGCGCGGGACAGGGAGGTCGCAATGAG. Its protein is CASSAGQGGRNE. The entire CDR3 sequence reads CASSAGQGGRNEQFF.

This clone was picked up many times. Read data end 3 residues before the CDR3 end; the end is taken from the germline J gene. The rearrangement joins TRBV5-5 to TRBJ2-1; 8 bases agree with TRBD1. The CDR3 runs to 15 residues. Germline V CDR1 and CDR2: SGHKS, YYEKEE (reference sequence). V gave up 1 base and J gave up 6 bases; unmatched junction bases: 6. The CDR3 here is CASSLIQGGLNEQFF. Incomplete CDR3 DNA: TGTGCCAGCAGCTTGATACAGGGGGGCCTCAATGAG.

Only a few counts were recorded for this clone. With the read ending 3 residues before the CDR3 end, the germline J gene is used to fill in that end. The gene calls are TRBV5-1 and TRBJ1-5; tentatively, D is TRBD1 (6 bases). The ends were cut back, 4 bases at V and 7 bases at J, with 12 bases in the middle. In germline, CDR1 is SGHRS, CDR2 YFSETQ. The CDR3 is 13 amino acids. The CDR3 sequence is CASSASRGQPQHF. CDR3 DNA (partial): TGCGCCAGCAGCGCGTCCAGGGGCCAGCCC.

This clone was detected ten times or more. Coverage ceases 3 residues before the CDR3 finishes, and the germline J gene fills in the end. This specimen includes other DNA sequences encoding the same CDR3. The rearrangement joins TRBV30 to TRBJ2-5; no definite D call. The CDR3 extends over 12 amino acids. Trimming left V 4 bases short and J 2 bases short, with 8 bases between. The germline V gene encodes CDR1 GTSNPN and CDR2 SVGIG (reference sequence). Incomplete CDR3 DNA: TGTGCCTGGAATGGCGGTCAAGAGACC. Amino acid sequence: CAWNGGQET. The whole CDR3 sequence reads CAWNGGQETQYF.

This clone occurred many times. Read data end 3 residues before the CDR3 end; the end is taken from the germline J gene. This chain connects TRBV11-2 to TRBJ2-7, with a tentative D call TRBD1 (6 bases). Germline V lookup: CDR1 SGHAT, CDR2 FQNNGV. CDR3 length equals 14 residues. V was shortened by 2 bases and J by 5 bases, with 13 bases between the two germline ends. CDR3 DNA (partial): TGTGCCAGCAGCTTACAGGGGTTGAAGGACGAG. Translated, it gives CASSLQGLKDE. The CDR3 in full is CASSLQGLKDEQYF. Full variable domain (remainder filled in from reference TRBV11-2 and TRBJ2-7): EAGVAQSPRYKIIEKRQSVAFWCNPISGHATLYWYQQILGQGPKLLIQFQNNGVVDDSQLPKDRFSAERLKGVDSTLKIQPAKLEDSAVYLCASSLQGLKDEQYFGPGTRLTVT.

This clone occurred many times. The read ends 3 residues early relative to the CDR3; the germline J gene fills the gap. The chain carries TRBV20-1 and TRBJ1-2; D gene uncertain. This CDR3 spans 15 amino acids. V lost 6 bases and J lost 4, with 21 bases in between. Germline V CDR1 and CDR2: DFQATT, SNEGSKA (reference sequence). CDR3 DNA (partial): TGCAGTGCCCCGGATAAGCGGAACGCTATCTATGGC. This translates into CSAPDKRNAIYG. The full CDR3 reads CSAPDKRNAIYGYTF.

This clone turned up a few times. With the read ending 3 residues before the CDR3 end, the germline J gene is used to fill in that end. This rearrangement joins TRBV5-6 to TRBJ1-6, with 8 positions matching TRBD1. Germline V gene data show CDR1 as SGHDT and CDR2 as YYEEEE. This CDR3 contains 14 residues. The trim removed 4 bases at V and 8 bases at J, leaving 5 bases unmatched. The sequenced CDR3 bases are TGTGCCAGCAGCAGAGGACAGGGTGATTCACCC. Residues: CASSRGQGDSP. The full CDR3 sequence reads CASSRGQGDSPLHF. Full variable domain (outside the CDR3, taken from reference TRBV5-6 and TRBJ1-6): DAGVTQSPTHLIKTRGQQVTLRCSPKSGHDTVSWYQQALGQGPQFIFQYYEEEERQRGNFPDRFSGHQFPNYSSELNVNALLLGDSALYLCASSRGQGDSPLHFGNGTRLTVT.

This clone was seen ten or more times. The read ends 3 residues before the CDR3 terminus; that terminus is restored from the germline J gene. The genes are TRBV29-1 and TRBJ2-3; possible D gene TRBD1, 8 bases. The CDR3 is made up of 12 amino acids. Germline CDR1 reads SQVTM; CDR2 reads ANQGSEA. The covered CDR3 bases are TGCAGCGGAAGGACAGGGCGGGAGACG. As protein: CSGRTGRET. The CDR3 in full is CSGRTGRETQYF.

This clone was picked up many times. Here the CDR3 reads CASSPRRQGEETQYF. CDR3 DNA, as far as it was read: TGTGCCAGCTCACCACGCCGACAGGGGGAAGAGACC. The J gene is TRBJ2-5, the V gene TRBV18; 9 nucleotides match TRBD1. With the read ending 3 residues before the CDR3 end, the germline J gene is used to fill in that end. Trimming removed 1 base from V and 3 bases from J; junction bases left unmatched: 3. CDR3 length: 15 residues. Germline CDR1 KGHSH, CDR2 LQKENI.

This clone was seen many times. The read gets to within 3 residues of the CDR3 end, and the germline J gene fills in the rest. The chain uses TRBV12-3 or TRBV12-4 and TRBJ2-3; 7 bases line up with TRBD1. This CDR3 has 14 amino acids. The V gene end was trimmed by 6 bases and the J gene end by 3 bases; junction bases not matched to a gene: 6. The CDR3 is CASRLQGQTDTQYF. Incomplete CDR3 DNA: TGTGCCAGCAGACTACAGGGGCAGACAGATACG.

This clone was recorded at least ten times. The read halts 3 residues ahead of the CDR3 end, with the missing end drawn from the germline J gene. This sequence joins TRBV5-1 and TRBJ2-7; maybe TRBD2 (5 bases). Per germline, CDR1 SGHRS and CDR2 YFSETQ. CDR3 length: 13 residues. V was clipped by 2 bases and J by 2 bases, with 8 bases between them. CDR3 sequence: CASSFLAPYEQYF. The DNA read from the CDR3 is TGCGCCAGCAGCTTTTTAGCGCCCTACGAG.

The CDR3 bases that were read are TGTGCCAGCAGCATTGGACTCGGCGAGAATTCACCC. It specifies CASSIGLGENSP. The whole CDR3 protein reads CASSIGLGENSPLHF. The rearrangement links TRBV7-8 to TRBJ1-6; D is ambiguous. The CDR3 goes on 3 residues after the read ends, and that part is filled in from the germline J gene. V lost 5 bases and J lost 7, with 15 bases in between. CDR3 length: 15 amino acids. Looked up from germline, CDR1 is SGHVS and CDR2 is FQNEAQ.

This clone was counted many times. The CDR3 end is not reached by the read, which stops 3 residues before it; the germline J gene fills it in. The chain joins TRBV6-1 to TRBJ2-7, with 9 bases lining up with TRBD1. The CDR3 is made up of 15 amino acids. J gave up 6 bases and V 4 bases, and 10 bases lay outside the gene matches. Germline V gives CDR1 MNHNS, CDR2 SASEGT. The CDR3 region is CASSVSGTGYLEQYF. CDR3 bases read: TGTGCCAGCAGTGTATCCGGGACAGGGTATCTCGAG.

This clone occurred a few times. The read ends 3 residues shy of where the CDR3 ends; the end is completed using the germline J gene. The V and J genes are TRBV19 and TRBJ1-1; tentative D call: TRBD1 (6 bases). CDR1 is LNHDA and CDR2 is SQIVND in the germline V gene (reference sequence). The CDR3 has 13 residues. The CDR3 spells CASSIRQQGEAFF. CDR3 DNA, as far as it was read: TGTGCCAGTAGTATCAGGCAACAGGGAGAA.